The entry below gives a single T cell receptor beta chain sequence along with its context. The sample holds a few counts of this clonotype. The clone's antigen remains unknown. Nothing much larger sits one base from this clone, and base qualities are not available. The protocol used for the library was 5' RACE. Sequencing was carried out with an Illumina HiSeq 2500. The second PCR ran for about 7 to 11 cycles and used a J-beta primer mix along with a sample-barcoded 5' primer. Each TCR beta cDNA molecule received a unique molecular identifier from a template-switch 5' adaptor carrying 12 random nucleotides. Each sample yielded at least 3 million CDR3-containing paired-end reads. All of the RNA was converted into first-strand cDNA using the Mint cDNA synthesis kit, with a TRBC-specific oligonucleotide serving as the primer. After uracil-DNA glycosylase treatment, a first 18-cycle PCR used universal primers M1SS and BC2_uni_R on all cDNA. The paper's processing steps were these. For normalization, 1 million high-quality reads, each with a distinct molecular identifier, were randomly selected from each sample. Reads with shared molecular identifiers were discarded instead of being binned into consensus sequences. MiTCR, run with a Q25 quality threshold and the strictest error-elimination algorithm, handled CDR3 identification, clonotype clustering and error correction. A nonparametric unseen species model with Euler transformation was used to estimate lower-bound total TCR beta diversity. TCRdb passed the public sequencing reads through fastp at Q25 and MiXCR, retaining productive beta sequences. Each record represents a unique CDR3 protein, reported with the most common genes and DNA among its rows. TCRdb's processing, not the authors', yielded these V and J calls. For this sample there are 500,000 to 600,000 distinct CDR3 sequences; approximately 27% appear just once. Together, the top ten hold approximately 17% of the sample.

For CDR1 and CDR2, the germline V gene lists SNHLY and FYNNEI. V is cut back by 4 bases and J by 5 bases, with 4 bases in the junction unmatched. Including the terminal cysteine and phenylalanine, the CDR3 comprises 13 residues. Only CDR3 DNA is held: 39 bases, read in frame from base 1. The data were taken from a study of blood T cells in healthy people across ages (dated by TCRdb to the mid-2010s). For the study in its entirety: In model experiments, template switching captured roughly one uniquely barcoded TCR beta cDNA molecule for every two T cells. To avoid experimental bias, donors of different ages were distributed randomly across sequencing lanes. Using the same blood draw, the study looked at two additional independent replicas of 1 million unique cDNA reads for two donors, one aged 18 to 30 and the other aged 80 or older. Age-related changes in TCR beta repertoire diversity were measured in the study by deep sequencing normalized with unique cDNA molecular identifiers. The donors were divided into four age groups: young (average around 15 years), middle-aged (almost 40), aged (about 61) and long-lived (roughly 88). Overall study results and their limits: The CMV infection status of donors was not known, potentially confounding age-related changes in expanded clonotypes. The long-lived group showed more naive CD4+ T cells, fewer expanded clones and increased TCR diversity than the aged group, suggesting age selection. Observed TCR beta diversity correlated strongly with the percentage of naive T cells measured by flow cytometry. Estimates of total diversity based on one million sequenced T cells were regarded as lower bounds and as underestimates. Observed TCR beta diversity per million T cells fell roughly linearly with age, and a significant reduction was already apparent by age roughly 40. Conclusive comparison of naive and antigen-experienced compartments was prevented by the profiling of bulk unsorted PBMCs.

The 39 donors, aged 6 to 90 years, were systemically healthy Caucasian individuals from Russia. Each donor gave ten milliliters of peripheral blood, drawn into EDTA-treated Vacutainer tubes. Ficoll-Paque density-gradient centrifugation was used to isolate PBMCs, with at least 6.5 million per sample. Total RNA was extracted from PBMCs with Trizol reagent, with at least 6 micrograms obtained per sample. For every donor, flow cytometry on a PBMC aliquot measured the percentage of naive CD45RAhigh/CD27high T cells. The chain links TRBV2 with TRBJ2-5; 7 bases in between match TRBD1. The clonotype originates from a woman aged 65 to 85 in good health. The sequenced sample consisted of blood. The DNA sequence reads TGTGCCAGCAGTGGAGACAGGGATGAGACCCAGTACTTC. It translates as CASSGDRDETQYF.